This is a list of T cell receptor beta chains from one sample in a study of blood T cell repertoires in COVID-19. The data were produced by immunoSEQ multiplex PCR, yet TCRdb's version contains in-frame clones alone and is incomplete. The table includes about 200,000 clones, 80% to 85% detected once. Source material: PBMCs or T cells enriched from blood (not recorded which). All receptors derive from a man aged 40-50 years who had recovered from COVID-19. Both conserved end residues are part of each CDR3. A D gene is named only where the DNA matches it firmly. Only some rows state a clone size, as once, few, many or a class for expanded clones.

size	V	J	D	DNA	CDR3
NA	TRBV5-1	TRBJ2-1	TRBD1	TGCGCCAGCAGCTTGGCAGGGGGTGCCTACAATGAGCAGTTCTTC	CASSLAGGAYNEQFF
NA	TRBV3-1/TRBV3-2	TRBJ1-6	NA	TGTGCCAGCAGCCAAGATCACAGGGCGGATTCACCCCTCCACTTT	CASSQDHRADSPLHF
NA	TRBV4-1	TRBJ2-6	NA	TGCGCCAGCAGCCATCCCCGGGACACCGACTCGTCTGGGGCCAACGTCCTGACTTTC	CASSHPRDTDSSGANVLTF
NA	TRBV12-3/TRBV12-4	TRBJ1-6	NA	TGTGCCAGCAGATCCACAGGCGGACCCCTCCACTTT	CASRSTGGPLHF
NA	TRBV5-5	TRBJ1-5	NA	TGTGCCAGCGGCCGGAGGGCCGGGAATCAGCCCCAGCATTTT	CASGRRAGNQPQHF
once	TRBV2	TRBJ1-4	NA	TGTGCCAGCAGTGGTAGGACAACAACTAATGAAAAACTGTTTTTT	CASSGRTTTNEKLFF
few	TRBV7-8	TRBJ1-2	TRBD1	TGTGCCAGCAGCTTAATCCTAGGGACAGAAAATGGCTACACCTTC	CASSLILGTENGYTF
NA	TRBV30	TRBJ1-5	NA	TGTGCCTGGAGTGCATCCAGGGGCTATAGCAATCAGCCCCAGCATTTT	CAWSASRGYSNQPQHF
NA	TRBV7-2	TRBJ1-2	NA	TGTGCCAGCAGCCCCCAGACAGGCTCTGGCTACACCTTC	CASSPQTGSGYTF
NA	TRBV20-1	TRBJ1-1	NA	TGCAGTGCCCACTCAAAGACTGAAGCTTTCTTT	CSAHSKTEAFF
few	TRBV7-9	TRBJ1-2	TRBD1	TGTGCCAGCAGGCCCGATGGGACAGGGCTTTCGATCGGTGGCTACACCTTC	CASRPDGTGLSIGGYTF